The clone carrying this T cell receptor beta chain has just one count. The data stem from a study of blood T cell repertoires in COVID-19. Turning to the study itself: The United States, Italy and Spain supplied acute and convalescent COVID-19 samples. The analysed material was cDNA or gDNA that came from T cells, B-cell-depleted T cells, or PBMCs.

The participants were between roughly 18 and 100 years old and came from some 25 US areas. CDR3 length: 14 amino acids. Germline CDR1 and CDR2: MGHRA and YSYEKL. Between the trimmed V and J ends, which lost 3 bases and 5 bases, there was a span of 10 bases. How the authors handled the data: Reference gene primers were amplified, and this amplification served to estimate nucleated cell counts. The protocol was immunoSEQ multiplex PCR, while the TCRdb copy is restricted to in-frame clones and leaves out a portion. V, J and clone size derive from that table, while D and trimming were established from the DNA sequence. The table shows about 220,000 clones, with 70% to 85% occurring only once.

The sequence was collected from a woman aged 40-49 years with acute COVID-19. The sample taken for sequencing was PBMCs or T cells enriched from blood (not recorded which). The chain recombines TRBV4-1 with TRBJ2-2; D is uncertain. The DNA of the CDR3 is TGCGCCAGCAGCCATTTTCAGGCGACCGGGGAGCTGTTTTTT. Its protein product is CASSHFQATGELFF.